The 14 T cell receptor beta chains below all came from one sample that was sequenced in a study of blood T cell repertoires in COVID-19. Only in-frame clones appear in the TCRdb table, and some are missing; sequencing was by immunoSEQ multiplex PCR. The table includes around 340,000 clones, approximately 82% detected once. Material for sequencing was peripheral blood. Receptor source: a man aged 25-45 years with active or convalescent COVID-19.

This rearrangement joins TRBV30 to TRBJ2-7; D may be TRBD1 (5 bases). This CDR3 has 13 residues. Per the germline V gene, CDR1 is GTSNPN and CDR2 is SVGIG (reference sequence). V lost 5 bases to trimming and J lost 3 bases, with 14 bases between them. In DNA, the CDR3 is TGTGCCTGGCAAGCAGGGTCTGACTACGAGCAGTACTTC. Translation: CAWQAGSDYEQYF.

The chain is built from TRBV5-8 and TRBJ1-2; 7 nucleotides line up with TRBD1. The CDR3 is 14 amino acids. J lost 8 bases, V lost 4 bases, and 11 bases had no gene match. Germline V lookup: CDR1 SGHTS, CDR2 YDEGEE. CDR3 coding DNA: TGTGCCAGCAGCCCCTTTCAGGGGGTGGGCGGCTACACCTTC. Protein product: CASSPFQGVGGYTF.

The V gene is TRBV6-2 or TRBV6-3, the J gene TRBJ2-1; 11 nucleotides align to TRBD2. The ends lost 4 bases at V and 0 bases at J; junction bases unmatched: 11. The CDR3 totals 19 residues. The germline V gene encodes CDR1 MNHEY and CDR2 SVGEGT. For the CDR3, the DNA is TGTGCCAGCAGTTCCTTGACTAGCGGGGCTCTCAGCTCCTACAATGAGCAGTTCTTC. It yields the protein CASSSLTSGALSSYNEQFF.

This chain joins TRBV9 and TRBJ2-2; 9 positions agree with TRBD1. V gave up 7 bases and J gave up 6 bases; unmatched junction bases: 4. The CDR3 runs to 13 residues. The germline V gene encodes CDR1 SGDLS and CDR2 YYNGEE. As DNA, the CDR3 is TGTGCCAGCGGGACAGGGCCTCCCGGGGAGCTGTTTTTT. Its translation is CASGTGPPGELFF.

The V gene is TRBV7-2, the J gene TRBJ2-1; 7 bases align to TRBD2. CDR3 length: 20 amino acids. Losses at the gene ends were 0 bases for V and 1 base for J; bases not matched to a gene: 15. Germline CDR1 reads SGHTA; CDR2 reads FQGNSA. In DNA form, the CDR3 reads TGTGCCAGCAGCTTAGCGCCTAACGGGGGGTACCAAATATCCTACAATGAGCAGTTCTTC. As protein: CASSLAPNGGYQISYNEQFF.

The chain couples TRBV18 to TRBJ2-5; possible D gene TRBD2, 6 bases. CDR1 is KGHSH and CDR2 is LQKENI in the germline V gene. The CDR3 is 15 residues long. V was pared by 2 bases and J by 5 bases, with 15 bases between. As DNA, the CDR3 is TGTGCCAGCTCACCAAGGAGGGTGAGAGGCGAGACCCAGTACTTC. Its protein product is CASSPRRVRGETQYF.

The CDR3 DNA reads as TGTGCCAGCAGCTCGCCCTTACTGACTAGTTCAGATACGCAGTATTTT. Translating gives CASSSPLLTSSDTQYF. The chain combines TRBV5-4 with TRBJ2-3; D possibly corresponds to TRBD2 (6 bases). V lost 3 bases to trimming and J lost 4 bases, with 18 bases between them. Germline V gene lookup returns CDR1 SGHNT and CDR2 YYREEE (reference sequence). The CDR3 spans 16 residues.

V gene TRBV9 combines with J gene TRBJ2-2, with D unclear. In germline, CDR1 is SGDLS, CDR2 YYNGEE. The CDR3 is made up of 13 amino acids. The V end was cut by 1 base, the J end by 6 bases, with 7 bases between. DNA of the CDR3: TGTGCCAGCAGCGTAATATTCGCCGGGGAGCTGTTTTTT. Its translation is CASSVIFAGELFF.

V is TRBV6-1 and J is TRBJ2-7, with 9 bases matching TRBD2. The trim removed 2 bases at V and 7 bases at J, leaving 9 bases unmatched. CDR1 and CDR2 (germline): MNHNS, SASEGT. The CDR3 is 15 residues long. CDR3 in amino acids: CASSERASGKGEQYF. The CDR3 nucleotides are TGTGCCAGCAGTGAAAGGGCTAGCGGGAAAGGGGAGCAGTACTTC.

V and J are TRBV28 and TRBJ1-1; 7 nucleotides align to TRBD1. From germline, CDR1 is MDHEN and CDR2 SYDVKM. This CDR3 has 12 residues. After removal of 8 bases from V and 5 bases from J, the junction contained 5 bases not matched to a gene. The CDR3 is CASGRDSTEAFF. In DNA, the CDR3 is TGTGCCAGCGGCCGGGACAGTACTGAAGCTTTCTTT. Complete variable domain (other parts from reference TRBV28 and TRBJ1-1): DVKVTQSSRYLVKRTGEKVFLECVQDMDHENMFWYRQDPGLGLRLIYFSYDVKMKEKGDIPEGYSVSREKKERFSLILESASTNQTSMYLCASGRDSTEAFFGQGTRLTVV.

The V and J genes are TRBV11-2 and TRBJ1-4; 10 nucleotides match TRBD1. The junction had 4 bases not matched to a gene; V was cut back by 4 bases and J by 8 bases. The CDR3 has 14 amino acids. Germline V gene data show CDR1 as SGHAT and CDR2 as FQNNGV. CDR3 in DNA: TGTGCCAGCAGCTGGGACAGGGGTCGCGAAAAACTGTTTTTT. Protein: CASSWDRGREKLFF.

The DNA of the CDR3 is TGTGCCAGCAGCCAAGATTGGCGGGAGGGTGAGCAGTTCTTC. Amino acids: CASSQDWREGEQFF. The chain employs TRBV4-2 and TRBJ2-1, with 9 bases lining up with TRBD2. The CDR3 runs 14 residues. With 0 bases clipped from V and 9 bases from J, the junction kept 3 bases outside the gene matches. From germline, CDR1 is LGHNA and CDR2 YNFKEQ.

Only a few counts were recorded for this clone. The chain carries TRBV5-6 and TRBJ1-2, with D possibly TRBD1 on 6 matching bases. Trimming pared 1 base from V and 4 bases from J, leaving 14 bases between. The CDR3 contains 15 residues. The V gene's germline CDR1 is SGHDT and CDR2 YYEEEE. The CDR3 DNA reads TGTGCCAGCAGCTTGAGGCTCAGGGGCACCTATGGCTACACCTTC. Its protein product is CASSLRLRGTYGYTF.

The V gene is TRBV21-1, the J gene TRBJ2-1; no DNA check was done on the table's D call, TRBD1. TRBV21-1 is labeled a pseudogene. The CDR3 is made up of 17 amino acids. The CDR3 nucleotides are TGTGCCAGCAGCAGGGACAGCTACCGGGGCGAGCACAATGAGCAGTTCTTC. It specifies CASSRDSYRGEHNEQFF.